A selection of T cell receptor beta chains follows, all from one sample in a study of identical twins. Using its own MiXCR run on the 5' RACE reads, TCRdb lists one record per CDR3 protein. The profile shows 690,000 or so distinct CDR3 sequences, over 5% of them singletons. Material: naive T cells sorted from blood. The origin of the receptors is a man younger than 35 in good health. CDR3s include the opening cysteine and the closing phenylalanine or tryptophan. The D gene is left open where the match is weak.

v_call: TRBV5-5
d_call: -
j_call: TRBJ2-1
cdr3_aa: CASRSTRESYNEQFF

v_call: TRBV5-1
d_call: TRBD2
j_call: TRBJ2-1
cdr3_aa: CASNRLAGNEQFF

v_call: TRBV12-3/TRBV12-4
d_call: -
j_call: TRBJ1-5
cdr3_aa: CASIATEISNQPQHF

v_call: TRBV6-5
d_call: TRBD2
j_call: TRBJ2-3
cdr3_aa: CASSYSRLGGRGTDTQYF

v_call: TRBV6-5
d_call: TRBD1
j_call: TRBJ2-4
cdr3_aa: CASSYTGEPSKNIQYF

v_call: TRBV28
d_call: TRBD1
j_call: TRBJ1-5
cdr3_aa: CASTRGRNGNQPQHF

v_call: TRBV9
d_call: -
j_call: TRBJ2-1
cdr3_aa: CASSNMGAPNEQFF

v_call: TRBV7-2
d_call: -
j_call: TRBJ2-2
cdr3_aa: CASSNQQANTGELFF

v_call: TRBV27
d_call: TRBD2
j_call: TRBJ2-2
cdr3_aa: CASSTGLAGIPTGELFF

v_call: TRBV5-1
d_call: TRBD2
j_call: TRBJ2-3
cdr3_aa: CASSLDPGLAGVVSDTQYF

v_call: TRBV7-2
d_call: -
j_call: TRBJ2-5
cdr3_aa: CASASVETQYF

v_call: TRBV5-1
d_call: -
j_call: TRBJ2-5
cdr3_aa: CASSLSGRQGFHEETQYF

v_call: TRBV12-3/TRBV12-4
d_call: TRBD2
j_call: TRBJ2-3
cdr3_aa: CASSLGLAGGMDTQYF

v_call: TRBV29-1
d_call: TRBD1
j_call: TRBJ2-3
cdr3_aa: CSARTGRDTQYF

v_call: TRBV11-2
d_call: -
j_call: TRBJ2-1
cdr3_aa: CASSLDLGMEFF

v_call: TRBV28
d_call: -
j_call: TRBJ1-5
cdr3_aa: CASSSPVLNSNQPQHF

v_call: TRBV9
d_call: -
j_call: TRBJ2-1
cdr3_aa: CASSPDYYTNNEQFF

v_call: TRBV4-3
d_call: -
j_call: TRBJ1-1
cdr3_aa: CASSQDRLNTEAFF

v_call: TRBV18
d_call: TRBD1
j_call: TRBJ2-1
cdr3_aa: CASSPPAGQGDNEQFF

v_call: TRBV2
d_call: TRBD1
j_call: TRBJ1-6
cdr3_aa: CASGQGDLHF

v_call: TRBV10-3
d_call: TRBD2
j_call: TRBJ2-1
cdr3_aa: CAISPRTSGNYNEQFF

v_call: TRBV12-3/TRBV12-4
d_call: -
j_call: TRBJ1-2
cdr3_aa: CASSPGGSLLGYTF

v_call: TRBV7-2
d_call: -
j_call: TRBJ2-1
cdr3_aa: CASRILASSYNEQFF

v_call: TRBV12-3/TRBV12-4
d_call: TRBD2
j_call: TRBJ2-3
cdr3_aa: CASSDRTSGGTDTQYF

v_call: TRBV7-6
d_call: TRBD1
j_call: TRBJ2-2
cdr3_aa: CASSFPRQGAKPGELFF

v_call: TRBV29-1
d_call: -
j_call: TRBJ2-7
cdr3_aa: CSVDTNYEQYF

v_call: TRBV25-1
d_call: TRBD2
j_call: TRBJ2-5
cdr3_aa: CASMGGSRYVWYF

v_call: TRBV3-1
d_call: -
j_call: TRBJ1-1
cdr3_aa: CASSPRTGSKGKAEAFF

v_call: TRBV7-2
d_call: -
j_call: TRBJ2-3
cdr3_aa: CASSLLGSTDTQYF

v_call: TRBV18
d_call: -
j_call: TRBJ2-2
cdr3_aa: CASSLPGRANTGELFF

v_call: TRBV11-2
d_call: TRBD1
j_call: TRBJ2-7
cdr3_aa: CASSWTGTGAEQYF

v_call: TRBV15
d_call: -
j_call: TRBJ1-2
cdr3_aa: CATSGYSREHRGFYGYTF

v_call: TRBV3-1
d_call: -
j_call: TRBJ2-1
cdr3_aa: CASSPDTGTNEQFF

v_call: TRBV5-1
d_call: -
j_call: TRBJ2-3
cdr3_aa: CASRDSHGTQYF

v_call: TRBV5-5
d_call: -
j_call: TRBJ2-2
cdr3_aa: CASSLALGGGPAVGELFF

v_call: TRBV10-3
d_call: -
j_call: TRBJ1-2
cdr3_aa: CAISGLGPINYGYTF

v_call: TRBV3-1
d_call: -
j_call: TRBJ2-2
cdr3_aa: CASSSHTNTGELFF

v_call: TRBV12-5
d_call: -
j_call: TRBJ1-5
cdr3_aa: CASGYEANQPQHF

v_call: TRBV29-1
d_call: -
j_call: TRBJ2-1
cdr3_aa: CSVEGFDEQFF

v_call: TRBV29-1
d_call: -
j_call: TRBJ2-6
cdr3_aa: CSVVIPSGANVLTF

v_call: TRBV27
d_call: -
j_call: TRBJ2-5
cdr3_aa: CATPKSRTDLETQYF